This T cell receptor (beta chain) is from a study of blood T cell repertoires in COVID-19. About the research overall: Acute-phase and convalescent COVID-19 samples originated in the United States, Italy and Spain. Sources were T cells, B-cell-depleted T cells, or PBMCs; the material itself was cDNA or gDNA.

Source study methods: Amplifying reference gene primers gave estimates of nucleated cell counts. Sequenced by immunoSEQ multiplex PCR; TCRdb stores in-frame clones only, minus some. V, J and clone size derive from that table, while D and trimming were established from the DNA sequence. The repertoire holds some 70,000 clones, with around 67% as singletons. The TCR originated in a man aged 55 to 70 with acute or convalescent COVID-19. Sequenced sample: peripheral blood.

The CDR3: CASSPRTGRIGGTDTQYF. In DNA, the CDR3 is TGTGCCAGTAGTCCGAGGACAGGGAGGATAGGTGGAACAGATACGCAGTATTTT. The chain is built from TRBV19 and TRBJ2-3; 8 bases are shared with TRBD1. Germline V lookup: CDR1 LNHDA, CDR2 SQIVND (reference sequence). The CDR3 has 18 amino acids. V gave up 5 bases and J gave up 3 bases; unmatched junction bases: 16.